Listed below are T cell receptor beta chains from one sample, sequenced in a study of cytomegalovirus exposure and HLA in healthy donors. Clones were sequenced by immunoSEQ multiplex PCR, and TCRdb holds only the in-frame ones, with some missing. The sample consists of about 140,000 clones, approximately 91% of them appearing once. The source material was PBMCs. The receptors were gathered from a middle-aged woman in good health and CMV-seronegative. Both conserved end residues are part of each CDR3. The order of the fields is V gene, J gene, CDR3 length, CDR3 protein.

TRBV9	TRBJ2-6	15	CASSVAVSGANVLTF
TRBV5-1	TRBJ2-7	14	CASSLERTRDEQYF
TRBV11-2	TRBJ2-3	15	CASTLRREGTDTQYF
TRBV9	TRBJ2-3	15	CASSDGTSDTDTQYF
TRBV11-2	TRBJ2-1	13	CASSTDRGNEQFF
TRBV21-1	TRBJ2-2	17	CASSNLGGQVNTGELFF
TRBV7-8	TRBJ1-3	13	CASSFGVGNTIYF
TRBV29-1	TRBJ2-5	12	CSAHMNQETQYF
TRBV6-5	TRBJ1-6	13	CASHRTTGSPLHF
TRBV7-2	TRBJ1-4	16	CASSFEAGRSNEKLFF
TRBV5-1	TRBJ1-3	16	CASSLRRTPSGNTIYF
TRBV9	TRBJ2-7	18	CASSVRSPSGRVYYEQYF
TRBV7-9	TRBJ1-6	13	CASSSQGNSPLHF
TRBV5-1	TRBJ2-5	12	CASSLDSETQYF
TRBV27	TRBJ1-1	13	CASSLIVDTEAFF
TRBV13	TRBJ2-7	14	CASSLTGVVHEQYF
TRBV7-6	TRBJ1-5	13	CASSLGGGQPQHF
TRBV5-1	TRBJ1-2	14	CASRAWGQEDGYTF
TRBV11-3	TRBJ2-5	12	CASSLLIETQYF
TRBV5-1	TRBJ1-2	14	CASSRDRGLDGYTF